The 18 T cell receptor beta chains given below trace back to one sample, sequenced in a study of T cell changes during pregnancy in multiple sclerosis. Only in-frame clones appear in the TCRdb table, and some are missing; sequencing was by immunoSEQ multiplex PCR. The sample carries about 29,000 clones, about 92% recorded once. Sample: CD8+ T cells from peripheral blood mononuclear cells, taken before pregnancy. These receptors all stem from a female donor with multiple sclerosis, enrolled in a pregnancy study.

This sequence joins TRBV5-1 and TRBJ2-1; D is possibly TRBD2 (6 bases). V was clipped by 3 bases and J by 7 bases, with 14 bases between them. Germline CDR1 reads SGHRS; CDR2 reads YFSETQ. The CDR3 is made up of 14 amino acids. The DNA of the CDR3 is TGCGCCAGCAGCTACGCCGGGACTGTGAATGAGCAGTTCTTC. It specifies CASSYAGTVNEQFF.

The CDR3 DNA sequence: TGTGCCAGCAGTCCCCCTACAGGGGGGGAAGAAAAACTGTTTTTT. As protein: CASSPPTGGEEKLFF. The J gene is TRBJ1-4, the V gene TRBV2; 8 bases are shared with TRBD1. The CDR3 totals 15 residues. Germline assignment: CDR1 SNHLY and CDR2 FYNNEI. V trimming: 5 bases; J trimming: 8 bases; junction bases outside the gene matches: 10. The full variable domain, rest sourced from reference TRBV2 and TRBJ1-4, is EPEVTQTPSHQVTQMGQEVILRCVPISNHLYFYWYRQILGQKVEFLVSFYNNEISEKSEIFDDQFSVERPDGSNFTLKIRSTKLEDSAMYFCASSPPTGGEEKLFFGSGTQLSVL.

The CDR3 bases are TGCGCCAGCAGCCAAGAGGATTCAGGGCTTCAGCCCCAGCATTTT. Protein: CASSQEDSGLQPQHF. V is TRBV4-1 and J is TRBJ1-5; maybe TRBD1 (5 bases). This CDR3 comprises 15 residues. Trimming removed 0 bases from V and 6 bases from J, with 12 bases in between. From germline, CDR1 is MGHRA and CDR2 YSYEKL.

A word on this clone: The junction differs from germline at one of its ends, possibly a read error. The rearrangement links TRBV4-3 to TRBJ2-3; 10 nucleotides match TRBD2. CDR1 and CDR2 (germline): LGHNA, YSLEER. This CDR3 region has 15 residues. CDR3 sequence: CASSQDWASGGPQNF. The DNA for the CDR3 is TGCGCCAGCAGCCAAGATTGGGCTAGCGGGGGCCCCCAGAATTTT.

The chain is built from TRBV6-5 and TRBJ2-2; D is uncertain. The germline gives CDR1 MNHEY, CDR2 SVGAGI. V lost 10 bases and J lost 7, with 10 bases in between. CDR3 length equals 11 residues. CDR3 bases: TGTGCCACCCTCTCGGTCGGGGAGCTGTTTTTT. It translates to CATLSVGELFF.

This clone was detected once. This sequence joins TRBV4-2 and TRBJ2-7; 10 bases line up with TRBD1. Germline assignment: CDR1 LGHNA and CDR2 YNFKEQ. The CDR3 covers 15 residues. Trimming removed 4 bases from V and 3 bases from J; junction bases left unmatched: 6. The CDR3 DNA is TGTGCCAGCAGCCGAGGACAGGGGGAGGGCTACGAGCAGTACTTC. Its translation: CASSRGQGEGYEQYF.

CDR3 in amino acids: CASSLEVPGGGGADTQYF. CDR3 DNA: TGTGCCAGCAGCTTAGAAGTCCCTGGCGGGGGGGGCGCAGATACGCAGTATTTT. V is TRBV7-7 and J is TRBJ2-3; 9 bases align to TRBD2. After removal of 1 base from V and 4 bases from J, the junction contained 12 bases not matched to a gene. CDR1 is SSHAT, CDR2 FNYEAQ, per germline (reference sequence). CDR3 length equals 18 residues. Variable domain in full (rest from reference TRBV7-7 and TRBJ2-3): GAGVSQSPRYKVTKRGQDVTLRCDPISSHATLYWYQQALGQGPEFLTYFNYEAQPDKSGLPSDRFSAERPEGSISTLTIQRTEQRDSAMYRCASSLEVPGGGGADTQYFGPGTRLTVL.

The V gene is TRBV19, the J gene TRBJ2-1; D may be TRBD1 (7 bases). The CDR3 is 18 amino acids. Per germline, CDR1 LNHDA and CDR2 SQIVND (reference sequence). V dropped 5 bases and J dropped 4 bases, with 24 bases sitting between them. This CDR3 is CASSGVAGGFSVYNEQFF. Here the CDR3 DNA reads TGTGCCAGTAGTGGTGTGGCAGGGGGGTTTTCTGTTTACAATGAGCAGTTCTTC.

The chain uses TRBV10-1 and TRBJ2-5; TRBD2 matches 8 bases. The CDR3 totals 15 residues. The V segment lost 9 bases and the J segment 2 bases; nucleotides outside the gene matches: 11. Germline CDR1 WNHNN, CDR2 SYGVQD (reference sequence). This CDR3 is CASRERELGQETQYF. The CDR3 DNA follows: TGCGCCAGTAGGGAGCGGGAGTTAGGTCAAGAGACCCAGTACTTC.

The genes are TRBV6-5 and TRBJ1-1, with D possibly TRBD1 on 5 matching bases. The V gene lost 6 bases and the J gene lost 1 base, with 12 bases spanning the gap. CDR1 is MNHEY, CDR2 SVGAGI, per germline. This CDR3 region has 14 residues. The CDR3 region is CASRPRGSNTEAFF. In DNA form, the CDR3 reads TGTGCCAGCAGACCCCGGGGGTCGAACACTGAAGCTTTCTTT.

The genes are TRBV10-3 and TRBJ2-7, with TRBD2 matching 12 bases. The J segment lost 3 bases and the V segment lost 5 bases, leaving 5 bases of the junction unmatched. The CDR3 has 15 residues. Germline values: CDR1 ENHRY, CDR2 SYGVKD. CDR3 region: CAISLGLAGIYEQYF. CDR3 in DNA: TGTGCCATCAGTCTCGGACTAGCGGGAATCTACGAGCAGTACTTC.

This chain joins TRBV9 and TRBJ2-5; TRBD2 might be the D (5 bases). V lost 2 bases and J 3 bases, leaving 5 bases between the germline ends. The CDR3 covers 12 residues. Germline V gene data show CDR1 as SGDLS and CDR2 as YYNGEE. CDR3 sequence reads: CASSVGEETQYF. The CDR3, as DNA: TGTGCCAGCAGCGTCGGGGAAGAGACCCAGTACTTC.

The chain couples TRBV5-1 to TRBJ2-2; TRBD2 matches at 14 bases. CDR1 is SGHRS, CDR2 YFSETQ, per germline. The CDR3 runs 18 residues. J lost 5 bases, V lost 1 base, and 7 bases had no gene match. CDR3 region: CASSLLVGLAGGTGELFF. DNA for the CDR3: TGCGCCAGCAGCTTGTTGGTCGGACTAGCGGGAGGAACCGGGGAGCTGTTTTTT.

This chain joins TRBV7-9 and TRBJ2-1, with TRBD2 identical over 11 bases. The CDR3 consists of 16 residues. Germline V gives CDR1 SEHNR, CDR2 FQNEAQ (reference sequence). The ends lost 5 bases at V and 6 bases at J; junction bases unmatched: 9. In DNA, the CDR3 is TGTGCCAGCAGCATAATTAGCGGGAGGGGAAGCAATGAGCAGTTCTTC. The encoded protein is CASSIISGRGSNEQFF.

The genes are TRBV27 and TRBJ2-2; 11 bases line up with TRBD1. With 10 bases clipped from V and 4 bases from J, the junction kept 8 bases outside the gene matches. Per the germline V gene, CDR1 is MNHEY and CDR2 is SMNVEV (reference sequence). The CDR3 runs to 15 residues. This CDR3 reads CATAWTGGVTGELFF. The CDR3, as DNA: TGTGCCACCGCCTGGACAGGGGGCGTCACCGGGGAGCTGTTTTTT.

The chain employs TRBV5-5 and TRBJ1-3; D gene uncertain. Looked up from germline, CDR1 is SGHKS and CDR2 is YYEKEE (reference sequence). V was pared by 4 bases and J by 0 bases, with 2 bases between. The CDR3 is made up of 12 amino acids. CDR3 sequence reads: CASSHSGNTIYF. DNA for the CDR3: TGTGCCAGCAGCCACTCTGGAAACACCATATATTTT.

This sequence joins TRBV28 and TRBJ2-1; 10 bases fit TRBD2. The CDR3 extends over 17 amino acids. Unmatched junction bases numbered 8, after V lost 1 base and J lost 5 bases. Looked up from germline, CDR1 is MDHEN and CDR2 is SYDVKM. The CDR3 sequence is CASSLSPLAGYNNEQFF. In DNA form, the CDR3 reads TGTGCCAGCAGTTTATCCCCACTAGCGGGATATAACAATGAGCAGTTCTTC.

The chain combines TRBV15 with TRBJ2-1; TRBD2 matches at 11 bases. The germline V gene has CDR1 LNHNV and CDR2 YYDKDF (reference sequence). V dropped 5 bases and J dropped 6; count of bases not matched to a gene: 9. The CDR3 is 16 residues long. In nucleotides, the CDR3 is TGTGCCACCAGCCGGGTACTAGCGGGAGTAGGCAATGAGCAGTTCTTC. It encodes CATSRVLAGVGNEQFF. Complete variable domain (other parts from reference TRBV15 and TRBJ2-1): DAMVIQNPRYQVTQFGKPVTLSCSQTLNHNVMYWYQQKSSQAPKLLFHYYDKDFNNEADTPDNFQSRRPNTSFCFLDIRSPGLGDTAMYLCATSRVLAGVGNEQFFGPGTRLTVL.